Below, 14 T cell receptor beta chains from the same sample are listed, as sequenced in a study of regulatory T cells in long-lasting Graves disease. Time point specified: newly diagnosed GD, antithyroid drugs for less than 3 months. From RNA extracted from PBMCs, the TCR library was made. Libraries of TCR beta came from iRepertoire HTBI primers plus Arm-PCR of CDR3 regions. MiXCR, applied by TCRdb to the multiplex PCR reads, yields one record per CDR3 protein. The sample lists about 540,000 distinct CDR3 sequences; about 13% were seen once. These data also formed part of another study, on T cells in Graves' hyperthyroidism and ophthalmopathy.

The sequencing here drew on peripheral blood mononuclear cells (PBMCs), taken at new diagnosis, from a patient treated with antithyroid drugs. These receptors came from a man aged 30-40 years with Graves disease.

The chain links TRBV6-1 to TRBJ2-6; D gene ambiguous. The CDR3 runs to 17 residues. V was shortened by 6 bases and J by 2 bases, with 17 bases between the two germline ends. Per germline, CDR1 MNHNS and CDR2 SASEGT. CDR3: CASRRYLPPPGANVLTF. CDR3 bases: TGTGCCAGCAGACGGTACTTACCTCCACCTGGGGCCAACGTCCTGACTTTC.

Only a few counts were recorded for this clonotype. The chain uses TRBV20-1 and TRBJ2-7; 16 nucleotides align to TRBD2. CDR1 and CDR2 (germline): DFQATT, SNEGSKA (reference sequence). Trimming took 5 bases from V and 4 from J; bases not matched to a gene: 8. This CDR3 has 16 residues. CDR3: CSAQPGLAGGGYEQYF. DNA for the CDR3: TGCAGTGCTCAACCGGGACTAGCGGGAGGGGGGTACGAGCAGTACTTC.

The table lists this clonotype with many counts. V usage is TRBV7-8 and J usage is TRBJ2-5, with D unclear. The CDR3 is 14 residues long. Trimming pared 1 base from V and 2 bases from J, leaving 8 bases between. CDR1 is SGHVS, CDR2 FQNEAQ, per germline. CDR3 nucleotides: TGTGCCAGCAGCTTAGTGATCCGTCAAGAGACCCAGTACTTC. Its protein product is CASSLVIRQETQYF.

This clonotype came up a few times. This chain connects TRBV5-1 to TRBJ2-2; 7 bases fit TRBD2. The CDR3 extends over 16 amino acids. J was trimmed by 2 bases and V by 0 bases; bases with no gene match: 4. CDR1 and CDR2 (germline): SGHRS, YFSETQ. CDR3: CASSLGRTSNTGELFF. In nucleotides, the CDR3 is TGCGCCAGCAGCTTGGGGCGGACTAGTAACACCGGGGAGCTGTTTTTT.

This clonotype has at least ten counts. This chain connects TRBV20-1 to TRBJ1-1; D remains unclear. Germline CDR1 and CDR2: DFQATT and SNEGSKA (reference sequence). The V end lost 0 bases, the J end lost 3 bases, and 11 bases lay between the germline ends. CDR3 length: 14 residues. DNA for the CDR3: TGCAGTGCTAGAGATGGTTGGAGGGACACTGAAGCTTTCTTT. It is translated as CSARDGWRDTEAFF.

The chain has TRBV12-3 or TRBV12-4 and TRBJ2-3; 7 positions match TRBD2. V was pared by 7 bases and J by 5 bases, with 9 bases of the junction left unmatched. CDR3 size: 14 residues. CDR3: CASTRAGMGDTQYF. Here the CDR3 DNA reads TGTGCCAGCACCCGAGCGGGAATGGGAGATACGCAGTATTTT.

This clonotype was found many times. The rearrangement uses TRBV7-9 and TRBJ2-1, with D perhaps matching TRBD2 (6 bases). The CDR3 length is 13 residues. The V end was cut by 8 bases, the J end by 5 bases, with 13 bases between. Germline CDR1 SEHNR, CDR2 FQNEAQ (reference sequence). CDR3 protein: CASGRPPNNEQFF. The CDR3 bases are TGTGCCAGCGGGAGGCCCCCGAACAATGAGCAGTTCTTC.

The chain links TRBV20-1 to TRBJ2-1; a weak D match, TRBD2 (6 bases). The germline CDR1 and CDR2 sequences are DFQATT and SNEGSKA (reference sequence). Between the trimmed V and J ends, which lost 4 bases and 3 bases, there was a span of 13 bases. This CDR3 is built from 14 residues. This CDR3 reads CSANIAEYYNEQFF. CDR3 nucleotides: TGCAGTGCTAATATAGCGGAATACTACAATGAGCAGTTCTTC.

This clonotype has at least ten counts. The V and J genes are TRBV6-5 and TRBJ2-5; 7 bases align to TRBD1. Germline CDR1 and CDR2: MNHEY and SVGAGI. The V segment lost 3 bases and the J segment 2 bases; nucleotides outside the gene matches: 3. CDR3 size: 14 residues. This CDR3 reads CASSYLQGQETQYF. The CDR3 bases are TGTGCCAGCAGTTATTTACAGGGGCAAGAGACCCAGTACTTC.

This clonotype was picked up many times. The rearrangement joins TRBV15 to TRBJ1-2; D gene ambiguous. The V and J ends lost 0 bases and 2 bases respectively, with 10 bases between them. Germline V CDR1 and CDR2: LNHNV, YYDKDF (reference sequence). The CDR3 totals 15 residues. CDR3 region: CATSRDLAQNYGYTF. The CDR3 bases are TGTGCCACCAGCAGAGATCTGGCACAAAACTATGGCTACACCTTC. Complete variable domain (other parts from reference TRBV15 and TRBJ1-2): DAMVIQNPRYQVTQFGKPVTLSCSQTLNHNVMYWYQQKSSQAPKLLFHYYDKDFNNEADTPDNFQSRRPNTSFCFLDIRSPGLGDTAMYLCATSRDLAQNYGYTFGSGTRLTVV.

This clonotype was seen at least ten times. The CDR3 DNA sequence: TGTGCCAGCGGCAGGGTGACTGAAGCTTTCTTT. It is translated as CASGRVTEAFF. The chain has TRBV6-1 and TRBJ1-1, with D maybe TRBD1 (5 bases). The V end lost 8 bases, the J end lost 5 bases, and 9 bases lay between the germline ends. Germline-derived CDR1 and CDR2 are MNHNS and SASEGT. This CDR3 comprises 11 residues.

The chain has TRBV29-1 and TRBJ1-6; possible D gene TRBD1, 5 bases. CDR3 length: 13 amino acids. Germline lookup yields CDR1 SQVTM and CDR2 ANQGSEA. V lost 4 bases to trimming and J lost 9 bases, with 13 bases between them. In DNA, the CDR3 is TGCAGCGTTGCCCCGGACATGTTTTCACCCCTCCACTTT. This gives the protein CSVAPDMFSPLHF.

The gene calls are TRBV25-1 and TRBJ1-1, with D maybe TRBD1 (6 bases). The CDR3 length is 15 residues. V lost 4 bases, J lost 5 bases, and 17 bases lay in between. CDR1 is MGHDK, CDR2 SYGVNS, per germline. For the CDR3, the DNA is TGTGCCAGCAGTGGGTACAGGGTGGCGAGGACTGAAGCTTTCTTT. It codes for CASSGYRVARTEAFF.

This clonotype was found many times. The chain joins TRBV12-5 to TRBJ1-5, with TRBD1 as a possible D gene (5 bases). Germline V CDR1 and CDR2: LGHNT, FRNRAP. V lost 5 bases to trimming and J lost 7 bases, with 12 bases between them. The CDR3 contains 13 residues. The CDR3 DNA follows: TGTGCTAGTGGTCCGACAGTTCTGCAGCCCCAGCATTTT. Protein product: CASGPTVLQPQHF.